The 5 T cell receptor beta chains below all came from one sample that was sequenced in a study of graft-versus-host responses after intestinal transplantation. Here immunoSEQ multiplex PCR was the method, and the copy in TCRdb shows in-frame clones only, minus some. The sample includes tens of thousands of clones, 92% seen only once; the top ten take approximately 0.3%. Antigens for these TCRs are unknown. Sequencing was performed on unstimulated CD4+ T cells sorted from spleen or lymph node cells, taken before intestinal transplant. Receptor source: a human donor who received an intestinal transplant.

This rearrangement joins TRBV5-1 to TRBJ2-7; maybe TRBD1 (6 bases). Germline CDR1 is SGHRS and CDR2 is YFSETQ. The ends were cut back, 0 bases at V and 2 bases at J, with 9 bases in the middle. The CDR3 is 14 amino acids. CDR3 coding DNA: TGCGCCAGCAGCTTGGCCGGACAGACCTACGAGCAGTACTTC. This sequence encodes CASSLAGQTYEQYF.

The chain is built from TRBV11-2 and TRBJ2-5; TRBD2 is a possible D gene (6 bases). From germline, CDR1 is SGHAT and CDR2 FQNNGV. V was trimmed by 1 base and J by 5 bases, leaving 11 bases between them. The CDR3 is 14 residues long. CDR3: CASSLAGVVETQYF. The CDR3 nucleotides read TGTGCCAGCAGCTTAGCGGGAGTTGTGGAGACCCAGTACTTC.

The V call is TRBV30, the J call TRBJ1-1; D is undetermined. This CDR3 has 13 residues. V was pared by 4 bases and J by 2 bases, with 11 bases between. Germline CDR1 reads GTSNPN; CDR2 reads SVGIG (reference sequence). CDR3 in amino acids: CAWNPETNTEAFF. DNA for the CDR3: TGTGCCTGGAATCCCGAAACCAACACTGAAGCTTTCTTT.

V gene TRBV5-1 combines with J gene TRBJ2-2; 8 nucleotides line up with TRBD1. This CDR3 spans 16 amino acids. Germline V CDR1 and CDR2: SGHRS, YFSETQ. V was pared by 7 bases and J by 0 bases, with 8 bases of the junction left unmatched. The CDR3 sequence is CASSSGTGANTGELFF. CDR3 coding DNA: TGCGCCAGCTCCTCCGGGACAGGTGCGAACACCGGGGAGCTGTTTTTT.

The rearrangement links TRBV11-2 to TRBJ2-5, with 12 positions matching TRBD1. The CDR3 runs 17 residues. V lost 4 bases and J lost 5; bases outside the gene matches: 11. CDR1 is SGHAT and CDR2 is FQNNGV in the germline V gene. In DNA form, the CDR3 reads TGTGCCAGCAGCTCCTTCCTGGGACAGGGGGCGGAGGAGACCCAGTACTTC. Protein: CASSSFLGQGAEETQYF.